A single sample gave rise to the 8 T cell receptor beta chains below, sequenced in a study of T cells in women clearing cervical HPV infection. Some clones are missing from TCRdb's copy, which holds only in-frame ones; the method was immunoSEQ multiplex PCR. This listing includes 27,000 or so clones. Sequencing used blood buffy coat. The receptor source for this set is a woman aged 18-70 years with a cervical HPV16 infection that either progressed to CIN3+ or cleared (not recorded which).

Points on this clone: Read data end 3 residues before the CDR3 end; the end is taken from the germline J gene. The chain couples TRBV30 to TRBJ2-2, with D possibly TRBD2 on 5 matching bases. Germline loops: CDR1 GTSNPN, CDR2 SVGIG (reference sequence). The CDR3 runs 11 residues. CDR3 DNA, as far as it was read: TGTGCCTCAATGACGGACTCACCG. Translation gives CASMTDSP. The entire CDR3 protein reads CASMTDSPLFF.

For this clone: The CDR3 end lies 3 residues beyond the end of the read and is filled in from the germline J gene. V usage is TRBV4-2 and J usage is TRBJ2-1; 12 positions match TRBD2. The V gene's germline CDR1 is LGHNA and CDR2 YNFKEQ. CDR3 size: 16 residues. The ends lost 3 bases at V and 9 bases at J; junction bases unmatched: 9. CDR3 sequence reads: CASSQTELAGGGEQFF. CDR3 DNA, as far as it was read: TGTGCCAGCAGCCAGACAGAACTAGCGGGAGGCGGTGAG.

CDR3 amino acids: CASRGKGAYQPQHF. CDR3 DNA, as far as it was read: TGTGCCAGCAGAGGAAAAGGGGCATACCAGCCC. The rearrangement links TRBV2 to TRBJ1-5; D might be TRBD1 (5 bases). Read coverage stops 3 residues before the CDR3 terminus; the germline J gene supplies the remainder. This CDR3 spans 14 amino acids. The V end lost 6 bases, the J end lost 7 bases, and 16 bases lay between the germline ends. The germline gives CDR1 SNHLY, CDR2 FYNNEI.

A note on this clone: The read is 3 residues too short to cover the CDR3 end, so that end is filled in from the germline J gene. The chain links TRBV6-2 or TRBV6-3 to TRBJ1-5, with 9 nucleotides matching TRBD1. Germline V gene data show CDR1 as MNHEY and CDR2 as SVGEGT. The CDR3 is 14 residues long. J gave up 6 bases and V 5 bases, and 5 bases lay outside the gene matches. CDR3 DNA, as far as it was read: TGTGCCAGCAGTAAGACAGGGGGTGTTCAGCCC. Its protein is CASSKTGGVQP. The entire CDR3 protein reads CASSKTGGVQPQHF.

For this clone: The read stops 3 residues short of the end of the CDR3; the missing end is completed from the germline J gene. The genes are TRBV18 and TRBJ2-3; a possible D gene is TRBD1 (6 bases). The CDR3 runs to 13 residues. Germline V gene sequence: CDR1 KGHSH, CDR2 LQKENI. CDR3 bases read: TGTGCCAGCTCATTACAGGGACGCGAGACG. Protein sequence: CASSLQGRET. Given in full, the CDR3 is CASSLQGRETQYF.

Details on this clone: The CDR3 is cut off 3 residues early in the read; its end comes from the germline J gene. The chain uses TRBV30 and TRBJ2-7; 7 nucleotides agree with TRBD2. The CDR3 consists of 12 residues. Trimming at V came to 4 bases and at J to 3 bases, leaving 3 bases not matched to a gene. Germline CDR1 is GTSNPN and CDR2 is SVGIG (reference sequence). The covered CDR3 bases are TGTGCCTGGACTAGCGGCGGCTACGAG. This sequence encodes CAWTSGGYE. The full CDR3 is CAWTSGGYEQYF. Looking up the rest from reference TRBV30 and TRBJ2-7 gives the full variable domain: SQTIHQWPATLVQPVGSPLSLECTVEGTSNPNLYWYRQAAGRGLQLLFYSVGIGQISSEVPQNLSASRPQDRQFILSSKKLLLSDSGFYLCAWTSGGYEQYFGPGTRLTVT.

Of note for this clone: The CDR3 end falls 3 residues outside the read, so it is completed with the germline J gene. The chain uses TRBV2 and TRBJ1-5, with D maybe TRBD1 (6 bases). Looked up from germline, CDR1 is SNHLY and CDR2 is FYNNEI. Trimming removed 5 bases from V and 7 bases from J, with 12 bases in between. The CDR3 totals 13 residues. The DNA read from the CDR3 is TGTGCCAGCAGTCAACAGGGTATCCAGCCC. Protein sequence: CASSQQGIQP. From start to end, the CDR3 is CASSQQGIQPQHF.

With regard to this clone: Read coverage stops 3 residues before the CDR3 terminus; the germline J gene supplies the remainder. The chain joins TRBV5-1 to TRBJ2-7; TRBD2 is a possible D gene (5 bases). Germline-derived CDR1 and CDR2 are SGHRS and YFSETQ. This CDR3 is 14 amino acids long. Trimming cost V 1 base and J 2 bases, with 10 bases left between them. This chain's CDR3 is CASSLIAGPYEQYF. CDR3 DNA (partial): TGCGCCAGCAGCTTGATCGCGGGCCCCTACGAG.